This TCR beta chain was profiled in a study of beta chain features in type 1 diabetes (dated by TCRdb to between 2017 and 2018). A note on the overall study: Mean age, gender distribution, total cell number and subset yield did not differ between patients and healthy donors. Across all samples, 107,917,701 sorted cells were examined, and cell number per subset correlated strongly with RNA yield. In the study, TCRB repertoires of sorted circulating CD4+ T cell subsets from recently diagnosed type 1 diabetes patients were compared with those of matched healthy donors. Whereas all 30 or so donors provided naive and central memory subsets, regulatory and stem cell-like memory subsets were isolated from just 8 patients and roughly 8 healthy donors. Overall study results and their limits: Type 1 diabetes patients showed a moderate but significant shortening of TCRB CDR3 length in all four CD4+ subsets. Because small numbers of individuals were included in the HLA sub-analyses, any influence of HLA type on TCRB rearrangement was left unresolved. Patients with type 1 diabetes made fewer insertions and deleted more nucleotides at VDJ recombination sites, implying thymic rearrangement abnormalities. Sequencing cDNA rather than genomic DNA could over-represent highly expressing activated cells, although activation and CD3 levels did not differ between groups. PCR might favor shorter templates, but patient and control samples were amplified and corrected together, so any skew would affect both groups equally. Naive, central memory and regulatory TCRB repertoires appeared to be more alike among patients than among healthy donors.

All of the isolated RNA was reverse transcribed with the High Capacity cDNA Reverse Transcription Kit, so expressed TCRB transcripts were sequenced. Deep immunoSEQ sequencing was applied to naive, central memory and regulatory T cell samples, giving an average of roughly 3.5 million total reads per sample. Sorted cells were lysed in RLT buffer, and RNA was extracted using DNase-treated RNeasy Micro or Mini kits according to cell number. To prevent cross-contamination, each cell subset was processed individually, whereas patient and healthy donor samples were processed jointly. The immunoSEQ multiplex PCR was used to amplify TCRB sequences from cDNA, yielding 87-bp fragments that span the CDR3 region. Sequencing of the amplicons was performed on the Illumina HiSeq platform. Per the authors' processing: PCR bias was computationally corrected using synthetic template baselines, reads within Hamming distance 2 were collapsed, and singletons that could not be merged were discarded. Reads were aligned to IMGT to assign V, D and J genes, CDR3 length, and insertions or deletions at six rearrangement sites. Within each subset, clonotype counts were normalized to sorted cell number, after which true diversity and Gini coefficients were computed with the tcR R package. The overlap coefficient, calculated on TCRB nucleotide sequences, was used to measure repertoire sharing. Out-of-frame TCRB sequences from naive cells were analyzed as a proxy for the pre-selection repertoire. TCRdb took over this immuneACCESS table, retaining in-frame rearrangements with V and J assigned. Such tables are incomplete; in checked studies, under half of the missing clones stem from an unresolved V gene, and the remainder is unexplained. Clonal size and the V and J genes are those of that table, whereas D and trimming came from the DNA. The sample records around 250,000 clones, approximately 13% of which are singletons. The ten top clones hold 0.015% to 0.02% of the sample.

This clone has just a few counts. Its antigen remains undetermined. Per-nucleotide qualities are absent, and no much larger clonotype sits a single base away. A single peripheral blood draw of roughly 0.11 L on average was collected from each donor into heparinised tubes. A BD FACSAria II was used to sort naive, central memory, regulatory and stem cell-like memory CD4+ T cells with a panel that included CD45RO, CCR7, CD25, CD127, CD95 and CD27. A purity above 95% was achieved for all sorted populations. Right away, PBMCs were isolated by Lymphoprep density gradient centrifugation and were stained directly, with no culture step. So that batch effects would be minimized, each experiment stained and sorted samples in pairs, pairing one healthy donor with one patient. Its CDR3 holds 14 amino acids, cysteine through phenylalanine. The kept DNA is CDR3 alone, 42 bases in frame from the first base. Relative to germline, V is missing 1 base and J is missing 9 bases, with 5 bases of the junction outside any gene match. Reading the germline V gene (reference sequence) gives CDR1 SGHNT and CDR2 YYREEE.

Sequencing was done on a sample of naive CD4+ T cells from blood. The cell subset or site label of this sample denotes: true naive CD4+ T cells. The rearranged segments are TRBV5-4 and TRBJ2-1; TRBD2 agrees with 9 junctional bases. This TCR was recovered from a man between 25 and 39 years old with type 1 diabetes. The CDR3 loop reads CASSLSVAGAEQFF. The DNA sequence is as follows: TGTGCCAGCAGCTTGTCCGTAGCGGGGGCTGAGCAGTTCTTC.